The 8 T cell receptor beta chains given below trace back to one sample, sequenced in a study of regulatory T cells in long-lasting Graves disease (dated by TCRdb to about 2021). The time point tag for this specimen amounts to: newly diagnosed GD, antithyroid drugs for less than 3 months. RNA was extracted from PBMCs in TRIzol for both TCR sequencing and RNA sequencing. Preparation of the library involved multiplex PCR. The data were produced on an Illumina HiSeq 4000. To build TCR beta libraries, CDR3 regions were amplified by Arm-PCR using iRepertoire HTBI primers. TCRdb handled the public reads itself, with Q25 trimming in fastp and clone calling in MiXCR, and kept productive beta chains. A single entry per CDR3 protein holds the most common genes and DNA from its merged rows. The sample table lists about 320,000 distinct CDR3 sequences, under 20% of them with a count of one. Jointly, the top ten make up more than 30% of the sample.

The source material was peripheral blood mononuclear cells (PBMCs), sampled at new diagnosis, from a patient treated with antithyroid drugs. Every receptor here comes from a female donor with Graves disease.

Points on this clonotype: Given a much more abundant clone one base away, this may be a read error. The chain employs TRBV5-1 and TRBJ2-1, with D possibly matching TRBD2 (5 bases). Trimming stripped 2 bases from V and 10 bases from J, with 16 bases between. This CDR3 comprises 14 residues. Germline V CDR1 and CDR2: SGHRS, YFSETQ. CDR3 nucleotide sequence: TGCGCCAGCAGCTTACTCGGGAAATCCTACGAGCAGTTCTTC. It specifies CASSLLGKSYEQFF. Variable domain in full (rest from reference TRBV5-1 and TRBJ2-1): KAGVTQTPRYLIKTRGQQVTLSCSPISGHRSVSWYQQTPGQGLQFLFEYFSETQRNKGNFPGRFSGRQFSNSRSEMNVSTLELGDSALYLCASSLLGKSYEQFFGPGTRLTVL.

This clonotype appeared many times. This sequence joins TRBV27 and TRBJ1-4, with D perhaps matching TRBD1 (5 bases). The CDR3 has 13 amino acids. V was pared by 2 bases and J by 14 bases, with 15 bases between. The germline gives CDR1 MNHEY, CDR2 SMNVEV (reference sequence). The CDR3 region has the DNA TGTGCCAGCAGTTTAGTGGGAGGGGTTGCGCTGTTTTTT. Translation gives CASSLVGGVALFF.

This clonotype was recorded many times. V and J are TRBV28 and TRBJ1-1; D ambiguous. Germline V lookup: CDR1 MDHEN, CDR2 SYDVKM. V was shortened by 3 bases and J by 4 bases, with 12 bases between the two germline ends. The length of the CDR3 is 14 residues. The CDR3 sequence: CASSLKGSGTEAFF. Here the CDR3 DNA reads TGTGCCAGCAGTTTGAAGGGTTCGGGCACTGAAGCTTTCTTT.

This clonotype was observed many times. V is TRBV28 and J is TRBJ2-2; no definite D call. This CDR3 has 12 amino acids. Trimming shortened V by 4 bases and J by 5 bases, and 5 bases separated the two germline ends. CDR1 is MDHEN, CDR2 SYDVKM, per germline. In DNA, the CDR3 is TGTGCCAGCAGTTGGGGTACCGGGGAGCTGTTTTTT. This codes for CASSWGTGELFF.

This clonotype was counted many times. The chain is built from TRBV13 and TRBJ2-1; 10 bases are shared with TRBD2. The CDR3 spans 14 residues. Germline CDR1 PRHDT, CDR2 FYEKMQ (reference sequence). Trimming took 4 bases from V and 7 from J; bases not matched to a gene: 4. The CDR3 protein is CASSSGTSENEQFF. CDR3 nucleotides: TGTGCCAGCAGCTCCGGGACTAGCGAGAATGAGCAGTTCTTC.

Many counts were recorded for this clonotype. The chain employs TRBV30 and TRBJ1-5; D is ambiguous. In germline, CDR1 is GTSNPN, CDR2 SVGIG (reference sequence). V lost 0 bases, J lost 6 bases, and 9 bases lay in between. This CDR3 is 13 amino acids long. The CDR3 region is CAWSVAGAQPQHF. CDR3 sequence (DNA): TGTGCCTGGAGTGTAGCGGGTGCTCAGCCCCAGCATTTT.

This clonotype showed up just a few times. V and J are TRBV3-1 and TRBJ1-2, with 7 positions matching TRBD1. Germline CDR1 reads LGHDT; CDR2 reads YNNKEL (reference sequence). This CDR3 contains 13 residues. V was pared by 4 bases and J by 4 bases, with 3 bases of the junction left unmatched. Here the CDR3 DNA reads TGTGCCAGCAGCCGGGACAGCTTCTATGGCTACACCTTC. Its translation: CASSRDSFYGYTF.

V is TRBV12-3 or TRBV12-4 and J is TRBJ2-4; the D gene is possibly TRBD1 (6 bases). The CDR3 consists of 16 residues. Trimming removed 8 bases from V and 1 base from J, with 18 bases in between. The CDR3 reads CASRDGGVGAKNIQYF. The CDR3 DNA is TGTGCCAGCCGGGATGGGGGCGTAGGGGCCAAAAACATTCAGTACTTC.